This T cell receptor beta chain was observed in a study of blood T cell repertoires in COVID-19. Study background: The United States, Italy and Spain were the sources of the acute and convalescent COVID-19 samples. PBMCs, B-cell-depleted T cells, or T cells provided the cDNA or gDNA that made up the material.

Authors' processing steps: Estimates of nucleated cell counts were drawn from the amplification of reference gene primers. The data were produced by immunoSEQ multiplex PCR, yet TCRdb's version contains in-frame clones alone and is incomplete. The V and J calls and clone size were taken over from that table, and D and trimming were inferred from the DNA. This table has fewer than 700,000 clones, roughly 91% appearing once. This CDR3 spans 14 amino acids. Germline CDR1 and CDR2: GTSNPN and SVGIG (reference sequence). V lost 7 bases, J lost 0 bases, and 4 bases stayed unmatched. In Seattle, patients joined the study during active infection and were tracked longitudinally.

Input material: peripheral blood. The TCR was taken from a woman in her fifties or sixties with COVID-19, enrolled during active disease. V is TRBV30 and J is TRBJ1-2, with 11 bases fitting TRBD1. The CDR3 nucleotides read TGTGCCTCTGGGACAGGGGGGACTAACTATGGCTACACCTTC. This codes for CASGTGGTNYGYTF.